This TCR beta chain was sequenced during a study of shared clonotypes between healthy human individuals. Study overall: There were three CD4 naive, three CD4 memory, two CD8 naive and one CD8 memory plates per donor.

Concerning this clone itself: Antigen specificity is unknown.

A split of CD4+ cells into CD45RA+ naive and CD45RA-negative memory subsets was performed. The data were produced by immunoSEQ multiplex PCR, yet TCRdb's version contains in-frame clones alone and is incomplete. This table has roughly 2.2 million clones, 80% to 95% appearing once. Study outcomes and limitations: Across a few donors, naive CD4 shared roughly 5.1%, naive CD8 around 4%, memory CD4 more than 2%, memory CD8 around 0.42%. Memory subsets generally showed smaller estimated richness than naive subsets did.

Germline lookup yields CDR1 SEHNR and CDR2 FQNEAQ (reference sequence). The V gene lost 5 bases and the J gene lost 3 bases, with 17 bases spanning the gap. This CDR3 is 17 amino acids long. The V and J genes are TRBV7-9 and TRBJ2-6; perhaps TRBD1 as D (5 bases). The clonotype originates from a man aged 18 to 30 in good health. Some clones in this sample may be carry-over from other donors' samples. The sample was naive CD4+ T cells from PBMCs. Documented subset: CD45RA+ positively selected. CDR3 in amino acids: CASSQGLIGFGANVLTF. In nucleotides, the CDR3 is TGTGCCAGCAGCCAGGGCCTAATCGGGTTTGGGGCCAACGTCCTGACTTTC.